This T cell receptor (beta chain) was recovered during a study of blood T cell repertoires in COVID-19. Looking at the study overall: Specimens from acute and convalescent COVID-19 originated in the United States, Italy and Spain.

Looked up from germline, CDR1 is SGHVS and CDR2 is FQNEAQ. The CDR3 totals 13 residues. V dropped 5 bases and J dropped 6; count of bases not matched to a gene: 5. Profiling relied on immunoSEQ multiplex PCR, and the TCRdb table lists in-frame clones only, not all of them. The sample holds about 220,000 clones; about 82% are singletons and the top ten take approximately 2.4%. This sequence originates from a woman in her 70s with COVID-19, enrolled during active disease. The sequencing input was peripheral blood. J is TRBJ2-7 and V is TRBV7-8; 9 bases map to TRBD1. The CDR3 region has the DNA TGTGCCAGCAGCGAGGACAGGGGACGCGAGCAGTACTTC. Encoded protein: CASSEDRGREQYF. Combining the CDR3 with reference TRBV7-8 and TRBJ2-7 gives the whole variable domain GAGVSQSPRYKVAKRGQDVALRCDPISGHVSLFWYQQALGQGPEFLTYFQNEAQLDKSGLPSDRFFAERPEGSVSTLKIQRTQQEDSAVYLCASSEDRGREQYFGPGTRLTVT.